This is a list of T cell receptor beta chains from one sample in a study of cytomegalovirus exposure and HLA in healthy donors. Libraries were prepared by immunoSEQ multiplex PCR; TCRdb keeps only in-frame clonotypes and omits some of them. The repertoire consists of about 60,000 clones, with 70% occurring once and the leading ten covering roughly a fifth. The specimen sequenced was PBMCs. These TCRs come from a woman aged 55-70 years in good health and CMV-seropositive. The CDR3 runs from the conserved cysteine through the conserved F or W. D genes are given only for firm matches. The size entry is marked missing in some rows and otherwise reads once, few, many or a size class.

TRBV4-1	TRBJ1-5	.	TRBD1	TGCGCCAGCAGCCATACAGGGGGCGACAATCAGCCCCAGCATTTT	CASSHTGGDNQPQHF
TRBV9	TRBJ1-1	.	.	TGTGCCAGCAGCGTATCCGGGAACACTGAAGCTTTCTTT	CASSVSGNTEAFF
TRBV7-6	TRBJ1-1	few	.	TGTGCCAGCAGGCAGGGATTCGGCACTGAAGCTTTCTTT	CASRQGFGTEAFF
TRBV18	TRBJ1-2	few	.	TGTGCCAGCTCACCGGGAGAACAGGGTTATGGCTACACCTTC	CASSPGEQGYGYTF
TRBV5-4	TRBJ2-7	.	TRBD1	TGTGCCAGCAGCTGGGGACAGGGGGTCTACGAGCAGTACTTC	CASSWGQGVYEQYF
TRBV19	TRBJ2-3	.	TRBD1	TGTGCCAGTAGTATAGACATTAGGACAGGGGGGACAGATACGCAGTATTTT	CASSIDIRTGGTDTQYF
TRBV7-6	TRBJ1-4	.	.	TGTGCCAGCAGCTCAATCGGGTACGACAGTCGGGAAAAACTGTTTTTT	CASSSIGYDSREKLFF
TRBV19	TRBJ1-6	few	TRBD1	TGTGCCAGTAGTATAGAGTATGGACAGGGGAATTCACCCCTCCACTTT	CASSIEYGQGNSPLHF
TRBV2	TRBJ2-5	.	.	TGTGCCAGCAGTGAACGGGTGGAGACCCAGTACTTC	CASSERVETQYF
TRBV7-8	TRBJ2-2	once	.	TGTGCCAGCAGCTTAGCCAGGGGCGGCACCGGGGAGCTGTTTTTT	CASSLARGGTGELFF
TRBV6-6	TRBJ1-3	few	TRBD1	TGTGCCAGCAGTTACTCACAGGGGGCGGCAAACACCATATATTTT	CASSYSQGAANTIYF
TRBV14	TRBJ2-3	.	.	TGTGCCAGCAGCCAACTCCAGACGGAGCGCGGAGATACGCAGTATTTT	CASSQLQTERGDTQYF
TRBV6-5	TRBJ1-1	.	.	TGTGCCAGCAGTTGGGGCCGGGGACAACCGGAAGCTTTCTTT	CASSWGRGQPEAFF
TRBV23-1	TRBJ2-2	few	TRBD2	TGCGCCAGCAGTCAAAACGGAGCGGGGGGGCTGAACACCGGGGAGCTGTTTTTT	CASSQNGAGGLNTGELFF
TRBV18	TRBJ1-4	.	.	TGTGCCAGCTCACGCCGGGACTTAACAACTAATGAAAAACTGTTTTTT	CASSRRDLTTNEKLFF
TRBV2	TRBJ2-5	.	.	TGTGCCAGCAAACTAGATCAAGAGAGAACCCAGTACTTC	CASKLDQERTQYF
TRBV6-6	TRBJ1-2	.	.	TGTGCCATAGGGCAGACGGGGGGGGGCTACACCTTC	CAIGQTGGGYTF
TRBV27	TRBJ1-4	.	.	TGTGCCAGCAGTTCCCCCGGGAACCATAATGAAAAACTGTTTTTT	CASSSPGNHNEKLFF
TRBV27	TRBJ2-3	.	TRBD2	TGTGCCACCCGGGGAACGGGGGGAATATCAGATACGCAGTATTTT	CATRGTGGISDTQYF
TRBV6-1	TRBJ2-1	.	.	TGTGCCAGCAGTGAAGCTTGGGGCGTCAATGAGCAGTTCTTC	CASSEAWGVNEQFF
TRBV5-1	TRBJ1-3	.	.	TGCGCCAGCAGCTCCGACAGCTCTGGAAACACCATATATTTT	CASSSDSSGNTIYF
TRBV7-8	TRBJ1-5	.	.	TGTGCCAGCAGCTTACGGGACATAACACAGCCCCAGCATTTT	CASSLRDITQPQHF
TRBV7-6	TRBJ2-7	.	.	TGTGCCAGCAGCTTCCGGCAGGAAGAGCAGTACTTC	CASSFRQEEQYF
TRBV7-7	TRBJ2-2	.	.	TGTGCCAGCAGCTTAGACTCCGTCGGGGAGCTGTTTTTT	CASSLDSVGELFF
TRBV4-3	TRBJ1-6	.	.	TGCGCCAGCAGCCGAGCGCACGGTGCGCCCAATAATTCACCCCTCCACTTT	CASSRAHGAPNNSPLHF
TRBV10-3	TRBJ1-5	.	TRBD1	TGTGCCATCAGTGAGTCGGGCCCGCAGGGGGAACAGCCCCAGCATTTT	CAISESGPQGEQPQHF
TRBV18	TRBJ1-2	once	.	TGTGCCAGCTCACCCTCCGGGCCTCGCGCAGGAGGTGGCTACACCTTC	CASSPSGPRAGGGYTF
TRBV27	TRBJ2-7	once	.	TGTGCCAGCAGTGCCAACGGTTCTGGCGAGCAGTACTTC	CASSANGSGEQYF
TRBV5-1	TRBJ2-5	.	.	TGCGCCAGCAGCTTCAGGATCAGAGGGGGTCAAGAGACCCAGTACTTC	CASSFRIRGGQETQYF
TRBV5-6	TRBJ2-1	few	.	TGTGCCAGCAGCCCAGGATGGGTTGATGAGCAGTTCTTC	CASSPGWVDEQFF
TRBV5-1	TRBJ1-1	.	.	TGCGCCAGCAGCTTGGGAGGATCTGACACTGAAGCTTTCTTT	CASSLGGSDTEAFF
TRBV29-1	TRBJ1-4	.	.	TGCAGCGTTGAAGAGGTAGGAGACAAACTGTTTTTT	CSVEEVGDKLFF
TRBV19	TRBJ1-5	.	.	TGTGCCAGTAGTGCAGGACAGCGTTATAGCAATCAGCCCCAGCATTTT	CASSAGQRYSNQPQHF
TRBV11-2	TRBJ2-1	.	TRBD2	TGTGCCAGCAGCGTGGGATTTAGCGGGGGGGCCCATGAGCAGTTCTTC	CASSVGFSGGAHEQFF
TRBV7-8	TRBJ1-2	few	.	TGTGCCAGCAGCCGCAGGGTGGTTGACTATGGCTACACCTTC	CASSRRVVDYGYTF
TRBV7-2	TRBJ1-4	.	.	TGTGCCAGCAGCCCGCGGCGGGGTGAAAAACTGTTTTTT	CASSPRRGEKLFF